This is a list of T cell receptor beta chains from one sample in a study of T cell responses to AZD1222 COVID-19 vaccine. The method was immunoSEQ multiplex PCR; TCRdb's version includes in-frame clones alone and lacks a portion of them. The table includes tens of thousands of clones, approximately 88% detected once. The material sequenced was peripheral blood, taken on day 0 of AZD1222 vaccination. All receptors come from an adult in good health. The CDR3 runs from the conserved cysteine through the conserved F or W. Each record gives: clone size, J gene, V gene, D gene, CDR3 DNA, CDR3 protein. The D gene is left open where the match is weak. Size values are once, few and many counts, or a class for expanded clones, and some rows have none.

NA,TRBJ1-1,TRBV5-1,NA,TGCGCCAGCAGCCCGAGGACCGCCTTGAACACTGAAGCTTTCTTT,CASSPRTALNTEAFF
NA,TRBJ2-1,TRBV28,TRBD2,TGTGCCAGCAGTTTATATTCAGTTGGGACTAGCGGGAGTGTCGGTGAGCAGTTCTTC,CASSLYSVGTSGSVGEQFF
NA,TRBJ2-1,TRBV27,TRBD2,TGTGCCAGTGTTACTAGCGGGAGACCCCATGAGCAGTTCTTC,CASVTSGRPHEQFF
NA,TRBJ2-1,TRBV9,NA,TGTGCCAGCAGCGGCGGCGGACTGGGCAATGAGCAGTTCTTC,CASSGGGLGNEQFF
NA,TRBJ2-1,TRBV11-2,NA,TGTGCCAGCAGCTTAGTTCCTGCTGTGCCTAGTTCTGAGCAGTTCTTC,CASSLVPAVPSSEQFF
once,TRBJ2-7,TRBV6-5,NA,TGTGCCAGCAGGGACCCCCACAGGGCTCCGTACGAGCAGTACTTC,CASRDPHRAPYEQYF
NA,TRBJ2-3,TRBV5-1,TRBD1,TGCGCCAGCAGTCGGGACAGGGCCGTCACAGATACGCAGTATTTT,CASSRDRAVTDTQYF
few,TRBJ2-1,TRBV10-1,TRBD2,TGCGCCAGCAGTCCTAGCGGGAGGAGTAATGAGCAGTTCTTC,CASSPSGRSNEQFF
NA,TRBJ2-1,TRBV2,NA,TGTGCCAGCAGTCGTGAAGGGCGGGCCGCCAACAATGAGCAGTTCTTC,CASSREGRAANNEQFF
NA,TRBJ1-2,TRBV10-3,NA,TGTGCCATCAGGGATAATACAGGGTTCATCGACTACACCTTC,CAIRDNTGFIDYTF
once,TRBJ2-1,TRBV3-1/TRBV3-2,NA,TGTGCCAGCAGCCAAGATCCCGGGAAGCACAATGAGCAGTTCTTC,CASSQDPGKHNEQFF
NA,TRBJ2-1,TRBV5-1,TRBD2,TGCGCCAGCAGCTTGTTTGAGTCTAGCGGGTCAGGTGAGCAGTTCTTC,CASSLFESSGSGEQFF
medium-sized,TRBJ2-7,TRBV7-9,NA,TGTGCCAGCAGCTTAGAAGGTCCCCTTTACTACGAGCAGTACTTC,CASSLEGPLYYEQYF
NA,TRBJ2-1,TRBV5-8,NA,TGTGCCAGCAGCTTGGGAAGAACCTCCTACAATGAGCAGTTCTTC,CASSLGRTSYNEQFF
NA,TRBJ2-7,TRBV3-1/TRBV3-2,TRBD2,TGTGCCAGCAGCCGTACCTTTAGCGGGAGGGCCGGGTACGAGCAGTACTTC,CASSRTFSGRAGYEQYF
NA,TRBJ2-1,TRBV29-1,NA,TGCAGCGTTGAAGGACAGATCAATGAGCAGTTCTTC,CSVEGQINEQFF
NA,TRBJ1-2,TRBV5-1,TRBD1,TGCGCCAGCAGCTTGGACCCGGGACAGGGGGCATTGCACTATGGCTACACCTTC,CASSLDPGQGALHYGYTF
NA,TRBJ1-1,TRBV29-1,NA,TGCAGCGTTGAGGGTCAAGGGGGGAAGAACACTGAAGCTTTCTTT,CSVEGQGGKNTEAFF
NA,TRBJ2-1,TRBV7-7,TRBD2,TGTGCCAGCAGCCCTACTAGCGGGAGAGACAATGAGCAGTTCTTC,CASSPTSGRDNEQFF
NA,TRBJ1-2,TRBV10-3,TRBD1,TGTGCCATCAGTGAGGGGCAGCAGGGGGATGGCTACACCTTC,CAISEGQQGDGYTF
NA,TRBJ1-5,TRBV27,TRBD1,TGTGCCAGCAGTCGACAGGGCGGGGCTCAGCCCCAGCATTTT,CASSRQGGAQPQHF
once,TRBJ1-6,TRBV5-4,TRBD1,TGTGCCAGCAGCCACCGGGACAGGGGTGATTCACCCCTCCACTTT,CASSHRDRGDSPLHF
NA,TRBJ1-4,TRBV18,NA,TGTGCCAGCTCACCCGTCGTTGGGTCTAATGAAAAACTGTTTTTT,CASSPVVGSNEKLFF
NA,TRBJ1-1,TRBV10-3,TRBD1,TGTGCCATCAGTGATGACAGGGCTGAAGCTTTCTTT,CAISDDRAEAFF
NA,TRBJ1-2,TRBV3-1/TRBV3-2,NA,TGTGCCAGCAGCTCTCCGGGACAAAACTATGGCTACACCTTC,CASSSPGQNYGYTF
NA,TRBJ1-4,TRBV5-1,NA,TGCGCCAGCAGAGACCAAGGCGGAGAAAAACTGTTTTTT,CASRDQGGEKLFF
NA,TRBJ2-7,TRBV3-1/TRBV3-2,TRBD2,TGTGCCAGCAGCCGAGACCCTAGCGGAGGCTCCTACGAGCAGTACTTC,CASSRDPSGGSYEQYF
few,TRBJ2-1,TRBV7-6,TRBD2,TGTGCCAGCAGCTTTTCGCTAGCGGGAGGATATAGCTCCTACAATGAGCAGTTCTTC,CASSFSLAGGYSSYNEQFF
NA,TRBJ1-5,TRBV12-3/TRBV12-4,NA,TGTGCCAGCTCTCCGGGTATTCAGCCCCAGCATTTT,CASSPGIQPQHF
NA,TRBJ2-4,TRBV3-1/TRBV3-2,NA,TGTGCCAGCAGCCAAGGGGTAGCCAAAAACATTCAGTACTTC,CASSQGVAKNIQYF
NA,TRBJ2-6,TRBV28,NA,TGTGCCAGCAGTCGCACAGGGACTGGGGCCAACGTCCTGACTTTC,CASSRTGTGANVLTF
NA,TRBJ1-1,TRBV19,NA,TGTGCCAGTAGTATTGCACGGGGCACTGAAGCTTTCTTT,CASSIARGTEAFF
NA,TRBJ2-7,TRBV27,NA,TGTGCCAGCAGATCCTCTCAGGGCTTAGACTACGAGCAGTACTTC,CASRSSQGLDYEQYF
NA,TRBJ1-1,TRBV6-5,NA,TGTGCCAGCAGTTACTCGCTAGGGATGAACACTGAAGCTTTCTTT,CASSYSLGMNTEAFF
NA,TRBJ1-1,TRBV3-1/TRBV3-2,NA,TGTGCCAGCAGCCGGACCCACTCCGGAAACCCTGAAGCTTTCTTT,CASSRTHSGNPEAFF
NA,TRBJ1-1,TRBV3-1/TRBV3-2,NA,TGTGCCAGCAGCCACGCATCATGGGGGGGCACTGAAGCTTTCTTT,CASSHASWGGTEAFF
NA,TRBJ2-7,TRBV7-9,TRBD1,TGTGCCAGCAGCCACGACAGGGGCTCCTACGAGCAGTACTTC,CASSHDRGSYEQYF
NA,TRBJ1-2,TRBV7-9,NA,TGTGCCAGCAGCCTTCAAGCTAACTATGGCTACACCTTC,CASSLQANYGYTF
NA,TRBJ2-1,TRBV13,TRBD1,TGTGCCAGCAGCCCCGGGACAGGGATCAATGAGCAGTTCTTC,CASSPGTGINEQFF
NA,TRBJ2-7,TRBV19,TRBD1,TGTGCCAGTAGCCTACGCGGACAGGGGGCCAGCTCCTACGAGCAGTACTTC,CASSLRGQGASSYEQYF
NA,TRBJ1-3,TRBV11-1,TRBD1,TGTGCCAGCAGCTTTGGGACAGGAATCTCTGGAAACACCATATATTTT,CASSFGTGISGNTIYF
few,TRBJ1-6,TRBV7-6,NA,TGTGCCAGCAGCTTAGAGGGGGGGACTAATTCACCCCTCCACTTT,CASSLEGGTNSPLHF
NA,TRBJ2-7,TRBV9,TRBD2,TGTGCCAGCAGCGTCAGCGGCAAAGCGGGGACCTACGAGCAGTACTTC,CASSVSGKAGTYEQYF
NA,TRBJ2-1,TRBV18,TRBD2,TGTGCCAGCTCGCTAGCGGGAGATGCCTACAATGAGCAGTTCTTC,CASSLAGDAYNEQFF
NA,TRBJ2-7,TRBV10-1,NA,TGCGCCAGCAGCGTAGGGATCGGTCCCTACGAGCAGTACTTC,CASSVGIGPYEQYF
NA,TRBJ1-4,TRBV2,TRBD1,TGTGCCAGCAGGACAGGGTCTTCTGAAAAACTGTTTTTT,CASRTGSSEKLFF
NA,TRBJ1-2,TRBV6-2/TRBV6-3,NA,TGTGCCAGCAGCGTACGAACTGACAGTTCTGGCTACACCTTC,CASSVRTDSSGYTF
NA,TRBJ1-4,TRBV5-4,TRBD1,TGTGCCAGCAGCTCGGGACAGCCTACACCTAATGAAAAACTGTTTTTT,CASSSGQPTPNEKLFF
once,TRBJ1-2,TRBV6-4,NA,TGTGCCAGCAGTGACTCGAATATAGGGACAAGGAACTACTTAAACTATGGCTACACCTTC,CASSDSNIGTRNYLNYGYTF
NA,TRBJ1-5,TRBV19,NA,TGTGCCAGTAGCGGACAGCCATGGCAGCCCCAGCATTTT,CASSGQPWQPQHF
NA,TRBJ1-1,TRBV19,NA,TGTGCCAGTAGTTCTTATGGGAACACTGAAGCTTTCTTT,CASSSYGNTEAFF
NA,TRBJ1-1,TRBV18,TRBD1,TGTGCCAGCTCACGTACGACAGGGATGAACACTGAAGCTTTCTTT,CASSRTTGMNTEAFF
NA,TRBJ2-3,TRBV20-1,TRBD2,TGCAGTGCTAGTAGACTAGCGGGAGATACCACAGATACGCAGTATTTT,CSASRLAGDTTDTQYF
NA,TRBJ2-1,TRBV20-1,NA,TGCAGTGCGAATTCGTACAATGAGCAGTTCTTC,CSANSYNEQFF
once,TRBJ2-4,TRBV2,NA,TGTGCCAGCAGTCAAGGGGGGTCGTCAGGTGTGGCCAAAAACATTCAGTACTTC,CASSQGGSSGVAKNIQYF